This T cell receptor beta chain is drawn from a study of T cell responses to AZD1222 COVID-19 vaccine. About this clone: Its cognate antigen is unknown.

With 4 bases removed from V and 1 base from J, the gap between germline ends came to 10 bases. Germline lookup yields CDR1 GTSNPN and CDR2 SVGIG (reference sequence). The CDR3 is made up of 13 amino acids. Clones were sequenced by immunoSEQ multiplex PCR, and TCRdb holds only the in-frame ones, with some missing. In the table there are about 110,000 clones, approximately 90% of which are singletons. The study's findings and limits: The study reported that nearly half of spike-specific TCRs target unmutated variant regions.

The material sequenced was peripheral blood, taken on day 0 of AZD1222 vaccination. This clonotype was sampled from an adult in good health. The V and J genes are TRBV30 and TRBJ1-1, with D possibly matching TRBD1 (6 bases). Here the CDR3 reads CAWTRTANTEAFF. The CDR3 DNA is TGTGCCTGGACCAGGACAGCGAACACTGAAGCTTTCTTT.